This is a list of T cell receptor beta chains from one sample in a study of post-analysis software for immune sequencing data. MiXCR, run by TCRdb on the PCR reads, gives a single entry per CDR3 protein. The sample contains 600,000 to 750,000 distinct CDR3 sequences, about 60% of which appear only once. The source material was blood. The source of these receptors is a girl aged 2 to 10 with multiple sclerosis. Each CDR3 is given with its conserved first and last residue. A D gene is named only where the DNA matches it firmly. Expanded clones are given a class, and other clones once, few, many or no size at all.

d_call,clone_size,j_call,v_call,cdr3_aa,cdr3_nt
TRBD2,.,TRBJ2-5,TRBV29-1,CSVEDWSPSGTGETQYF,TGCAGCGTTGAAGATTGGTCGCCTAGCGGGACGGGGGAGACCCAGTACTTC
.,.,TRBJ1-2,TRBV10-3,CAISARENYGYTF,TGTGCCATCAGTGCCAGGGAAAACTATGGCTACACCTTC
.,once,TRBJ2-3,TRBV20-1,CSASLVNSDTQYF,TGCAGTGCTAGTCTGGTAAACTCAGATACGCAGTATTTT
.,few,TRBJ2-5,TRBV11-1,CASRRTELPRETQYF,TGTGCCAGCAGACGGACAGAATTACCAAGGGAGACCCAGTACTTC
.,.,TRBJ2-7,TRBV6-1,CASSNYRGGEQYF,TGTGCCAGCAGCAACTACAGGGGAGGCGAGCAGTACTTC
TRBD1,.,TRBJ2-1,TRBV12-3/TRBV12-4,CASSVDRGREEFF,TGTGCCAGCAGCGTGGACAGGGGGCGCGAGGAGTTCTTC
TRBD2,.,TRBJ2-1,TRBV24-1,CATSDGGTSGGNNEQFF,TGTGCCACCAGTGATGGGGGGACTAGCGGGGGTAACAATGAGCAGTTCTTC
.,few,TRBJ1-5,TRBV2,CASSVRGNGNQPQHF,TGTGCCAGCAGTGTTAGGGGAAACGGCAATCAGCCCCAGCATTTT
.,few,TRBJ2-7,TRBV29-1,CSVAPGPHFGEQYF,TGCAGCGTTGCACCCGGGCCCCACTTTGGGGAGCAGTACTTC
TRBD2,.,TRBJ2-7,TRBV10-3,CAISPRLAGESYEQYF,TGTGCCATCAGTCCTAGACTAGCGGGAGAGAGCTACGAGCAGTACTTC
.,.,TRBJ2-1,TRBV25-1,CASSDFGGLGNEQFF,TGTGCCAGCAGTGATTTCGGGGGCTTGGGGAATGAGCAGTTCTTC
.,.,TRBJ1-5,TRBV4-3,CASSQENSGNQPQHF,TGCGCCAGCAGCCAAGAAAATAGTGGGAATCAGCCCCAGCATTTT
.,few,TRBJ1-5,TRBV10-3,CAISDGSNQPQHF,TGTGCCATCAGTGACGGTAGCAATCAGCCCCAGCATTTT
TRBD1,.,TRBJ2-3,TRBV27,CAGSRTGTDTQYF,TGTGCCGGCAGTAGGACAGGAACAGATACGCAGTATTTT
.,.,TRBJ1-4,TRBV5-5,CASRPEAAGKLFF,TGTGCCAGCAGACCGGAGGCCGCCGGGAAACTGTTTTTT
TRBD1,.,TRBJ1-2,TRBV6-5,CASTRGLNYGYTF,TGTGCCAGCACCAGGGGGCTCAACTATGGCTACACCTTC
.,.,TRBJ2-5,TRBV11-2,CASSKEGETQYF,TGTGCCAGCAGCAAGGAAGGGGAGACCCAGTACTTC
.,.,TRBJ2-3,TRBV29-1,CSVEGWSRTDTQYF,TGCAGCGTTGAAGGGTGGAGCAGAACAGATACGCAGTATTTT
TRBD2,few,TRBJ2-1,TRBV5-1,CASSLARTSGHNEQFF,TGCGCCAGCAGCTTGGCTCGAACTAGCGGTCACAATGAGCAGTTCTTC
.,few,TRBJ2-1,TRBV20-1,CSARGVTVEQFF,TGCAGTGCTAGAGGGGTTACCGTGGAGCAGTTCTTC
.,.,TRBJ1-1,TRBV27,CASSVLKNTEAFF,TGTGCCAGCAGTGTCCTCAAAAACACTGAAGCTTTCTTT
.,.,TRBJ2-3,TRBV5-1,CASAGKGTDTQYF,TGCGCCAGCGCTGGGAAGGGAACAGATACGCAGTATTTT
TRBD1,.,TRBJ2-7,TRBV6-2/TRBV6-3,CASSLTGQPSYEQYF,TGTGCCAGCAGCTTGACAGGGCAACCCTCCTACGAGCAGTACTTC
TRBD1,.,TRBJ2-5,TRBV20-1,CSASDFPSGQPFRTQYF,TGCAGTGCTAGTGATTTCCCCTCGGGACAGCCCTTTAGGACCCAGTACTTC
TRBD2,.,TRBJ2-1,TRBV20-1,CSARASGGPAYNEQFF,TGCAGTGCTAGAGCCAGCGGGGGCCCGGCCTACAATGAGCAGTTCTTC
.,few,TRBJ1-2,TRBV10-3,CAISETADSYGYTF,TGTGCCATCAGTGAGACAGCGGACAGCTATGGCTACACCTTC
.,.,TRBJ1-1,TRBV6-2/TRBV6-3,CASSRTLEAFF,TGTGCCAGCAGCCGGACCCTCGAAGCTTTCTTT
.,few,TRBJ1-1,TRBV20-1,CSARVVGLAREAFF,TGCAGTGCTAGAGTTGTGGGACTGGCGCGAGAAGCTTTCTTT
.,.,TRBJ2-3,TRBV20-1,CSARLQTGTDTQYF,TGCAGTGCTAGACTTCAGACGGGTACAGATACGCAGTATTTT
.,.,TRBJ2-5,TRBV20-1,CSAHPSGGETQYF,TGCAGTGCCCACCCAAGTGGGGGAGAGACCCAGTACTTC
.,.,TRBJ1-1,TRBV29-1,CSVEDRGENTEAFF,TGCAGCGTTGAAGATAGAGGGGAGAACACTGAAGCTTTCTTT
TRBD2,once,TRBJ2-7,TRBV5-1,CATRTSGSVNEQYF,TGCGCCACCCGGACTAGCGGGAGCGTCAATGAGCAGTACTTC
.,.,TRBJ2-5,TRBV6-2/TRBV6-3,CASSFRQQETQYF,TGTGCCAGCAGTTTCAGACAGCAAGAGACCCAGTACTTC
.,.,TRBJ1-6,TRBV30,CAWSVWAGPDSPLHF,TGTGCCTGGAGTGTATGGGCAGGACCTGATTCACCCCTCCACTTT
TRBD1,.,TRBJ2-7,TRBV2,CARSTGTGAEQYF,TGTGCCAGATCTACCGGGACAGGGGCCGAGCAGTACTTC
TRBD1,.,TRBJ2-7,TRBV5-1,CASTTGTGVYEQYF,TGCGCCAGCACCACCGGGACAGGCGTCTACGAGCAGTACTTC
.,.,TRBJ2-1,TRBV15,CATSPVSSYNEQFF,TGTGCCACCAGCCCGGTCAGCTCCTACAATGAGCAGTTCTTC
TRBD1,once,TRBJ2-1,TRBV28,CASSSGGNNNEQFF,TGTGCCAGCAGTTCAGGGGGCAACAACAATGAGCAGTTCTTC
TRBD1,.,TRBJ2-5,TRBV7-2,CASSLWKDRGETQYF,TGTGCCAGCAGCTTATGGAAGGACAGGGGAGAGACCCAGTACTTC
TRBD2,.,TRBJ2-5,TRBV10-2,CASSEGGEQYF,TGTGCCAGCTCGGAGGGAGGGGAGCAGTACTTC
TRBD2,.,TRBJ2-3,TRBV27,CASSSPTSGNGRDTQYF,TGTGCCAGCAGCTCACCGACTAGCGGGAATGGTAGAGATACGCAGTATTTT
TRBD1,.,TRBJ2-7,TRBV6-2/TRBV6-3,CASSYQDRSYEQYF,TGTGCCAGCAGTTACCAGGACAGGTCCTACGAGCAGTACTTC
.,few,TRBJ2-5,TRBV7-9,CASSLAEGTQYF,TGTGCCAGCAGCTTAGCGGAGGGGACCCAGTACTTC
.,.,TRBJ2-1,TRBV30,CAWSVANEQFF,TGTGCCTGGAGTGTGGCAAATGAGCAGTTCTTC
.,once,TRBJ1-5,TRBV7-3,CASSLRGAGAQPQHF,TGTGCCAGCAGCTTGCGGGGGGCAGGGGCTCAGCCCCAGCATTTT
TRBD1,.,TRBJ2-7,TRBV9,CASSDGTERAYEQYF,TGTGCCAGCAGCGACGGGACAGAACGAGCCTACGAGCAGTACTTC
TRBD1,.,TRBJ2-5,TRBV12-3/TRBV12-4,CASSSGQGFQETQYF,TGTGCCAGCAGTTCGGGACAGGGATTTCAAGAGACCCAGTACTTC
.,once,TRBJ2-1,TRBV2,CASLMEYNEQFF,TGTGCCAGCTTAATGGAATACAATGAGCAGTTCTTC
TRBD1,.,TRBJ1-2,TRBV7-2,CASSSDRGRGYGYTF,TGTGCCAGCAGCTCAGACAGGGGGCGGGGGTATGGCTACACCTTC
.,.,TRBJ1-2,TRBV27,CASSFFGGGYGYTF,TGTGCCAGCAGTTTCTTCGGGGGGGGCTATGGCTACACCTTC
.,.,TRBJ2-1,TRBV20-1,CSARSGQSSYNEQFF,TGCAGTGCTAGGTCCGGCCAGTCCTCCTACAATGAGCAGTTCTTC
.,.,TRBJ1-1,TRBV5-1,CASAPTGNTEAFF,TGCGCCAGCGCCCCGACAGGGAACACTGAAGCTTTCTTT
TRBD2,.,TRBJ2-1,TRBV6-6,CASSYMGLAYNEQFF,TGTGCCAGCAGTTATATGGGACTAGCGTACAATGAGCAGTTCTTC